The clone carrying this TCR beta chain was counted many times. No antigen is known for it. This specimen comes from a study of post-analysis software for immune sequencing data. This CDR3 region has 13 residues. CDR1 and CDR2 (germline): SQVTM, ANQGSEA. Trimming left V 6 bases short and J 0 bases short, with 10 bases between. Unique-molecular-identifier-tagged TCR beta cDNA libraries were used. The authors obtained roughly 0.5 million cDNA molecules from around 1 to 9.1 million T cells. TCRdb reanalysed the PCR reads using MiXCR and keeps one entry per CDR3 protein. Of hundreds of thousands of distinct CDR3 sequences in the sample, less than 35% are singletons; the top ten hold approximately 0.55%. General study results and limits: The study found TRBV5-6, TRBV5-1 and TRBV20-1 among roughly 5 TRBV segments more frequent in patients than controls.

The rearrangement uses TRBV29-1 and TRBJ2-3; no clear D gene. The sample comprised blood. This receptor was obtained from a girl between 5 and 17 years old with multiple sclerosis. The chain's CDR3 is CSVTFTSTDTQYF. The CDR3 region has the DNA TGCAGCGTAACGTTTACGAGCACAGATACGCAGTATTTT.